The 32 T cell receptor beta chains below all came from one sample that was sequenced in a study of cytomegalovirus exposure and HLA in healthy donors. The PCR contained 60 Vbeta and 13 Jbeta primers. Clones were read by immunoSEQ multiplex PCR, and TCRdb kept only the in-frame ones, dropping some. The repertoire holds about 160,000 clones, with about two thirds as singletons. The sample taken for sequencing was PBMCs. Every receptor here comes from a woman under 30 in good health and CMV-seronegative.

This clone showed up just once. The genes are TRBV15 and TRBJ2-1; 8 nucleotides agree with TRBD1. The ends lost 3 bases at V and 12 bases at J; junction bases unmatched: 13. This CDR3 is built from 15 residues. Germline CDR1 and CDR2: LNHNV and YYDKDF (reference sequence). This chain's CDR3 is CATSRSGTGFAGQFF. CDR3 DNA sequence: TGTGCCACCAGCAGGTCCGGGACAGGATTCGCCGGGCAGTTCTTC.

This clone has a handful of counts. V is TRBV5-4 and J is TRBJ2-3; 7 nucleotides agree with TRBD1. V lost 3 bases, J lost 0 bases, and 7 bases stayed unmatched. The CDR3 runs 16 residues. Germline CDR1 is SGHNT and CDR2 is YYREEE (reference sequence). Written as DNA, the CDR3 is TGTGCCAGCAGCTCTAGGGACAGATCTAGCACAGATACGCAGTATTTT. Protein sequence: CASSSRDRSSTDTQYF. Combining the CDR3 with reference TRBV5-4 and TRBJ2-3 gives the whole variable domain ETGVTQSPTHLIKTRGQQVTLRCSSQSGHNTVSWYQQALGQGPQFIFQYYREEENGRGNFPPRFSGLQFPNYSSELNVNALELDDSALYLCASSSRDRSSTDTQYFGPGTRLTVL.

Only one count was recorded for this clone. CDR3 protein: CASSSQGATEAFF. As DNA, the CDR3 is TGTGCCAGCAGCTCTCAGGGGGCCACTGAAGCTTTCTTT. This chain uses TRBV7-9 with TRBJ1-1; 8 bases match TRBD1. V was pared by 4 bases and J by 4 bases, with 2 bases of the junction left unmatched. Germline V gene lookup returns CDR1 SEHNR and CDR2 FQNEAQ (reference sequence). There are 13 residues in the CDR3.

This clone was seen a handful of times. V usage is TRBV7-2 and J usage is TRBJ1-5; D is undetermined. Germline assignment: CDR1 SGHTA and CDR2 FQGNSA. Trimming stripped 1 base from V and 0 bases from J, with 4 bases between. This CDR3 spans 14 amino acids. The CDR3 loop is CASSLVLSNQPQHF. DNA for the CDR3: TGTGCCAGCAGCTTAGTTCTTAGCAATCAGCCCCAGCATTTT.

A word on this clone: At one end, the junction sequence differs from germline, possibly due to a read error. J is TRBJ1-2 and V is TRBV7-9; 10 nucleotides align to TRBD1. The CDR3 has 16 amino acids. Germline lookup yields CDR1 SEHNR and CDR2 FQNEAQ (reference sequence). CDR3 DNA: TGTTCCAGCAGCTCGCTGGACAGGGGGGAAAGCTATGGCTACACCTTC. Protein product: CSSSSLDRGESYGYTF. Together with reference TRBV7-9 and TRBJ1-2, the CDR3 gives the full variable domain: DTGVSQNPRHKITKRGQNVTFRCDPISEHNRLYWYRQTLGQGPEFLTYFQNEAQLEKSRLLSDRFSAERPKGSFSTLEIQRTEQGDSAMYLCSSSSLDRGESYGYTFGSGTRLTVV.

The V gene is TRBV13, the J gene TRBJ1-2; 8 bases agree with TRBD1. Germline V lookup: CDR1 PRHDT, CDR2 FYEKMQ (reference sequence). Germline trimming cut 4 bases from V and 6 bases from J; bases unmatched to any gene: 7. The CDR3 runs 14 residues. This CDR3 is CASSSTQGAHGYTF. The CDR3 DNA sequence: TGTGCCAGCAGCTCGACTCAGGGGGCGCATGGCTACACCTTC.

The V call is TRBV15, the J call TRBJ1-5; 8 bases match TRBD1. In germline, CDR1 is LNHNV, CDR2 YYDKDF (reference sequence). This CDR3 spans 16 amino acids. V lost 1 base and J lost 4; bases outside the gene matches: 6. CDR3 sequence: CATSRVRTGPNQPQHF. DNA of the CDR3: TGTGCCACCAGCAGAGTTCGGACAGGGCCGAATCAGCCCCAGCATTTT.

The gene calls are TRBV7-2 and TRBJ1-5, with TRBD1 matching over 8 bases. The CDR3 is 15 amino acids. The germline V gene has CDR1 SGHTA and CDR2 FQGNSA. The J segment lost 4 bases and the V segment lost 7 bases, leaving 9 bases of the junction unmatched. The CDR3 bases are TGTGCCAGCAACCAGGGGGCGCGCACTAATCAGCCCCAGCATTTT. Residues: CASNQGARTNQPQHF.

The V and J genes are TRBV10-3 and TRBJ1-5, with D uncertain. The germline CDR1 and CDR2 sequences are ENHRY and SYGVKD. Trimming left V 5 bases short and J 0 bases short, with 8 bases between. This CDR3 has 14 amino acids. The CDR3 nucleotides are TGTGCCATCAGTTTCGACAATAGCAATCAGCCCCAGCATTTT. It yields the protein CAISFDNSNQPQHF.

The rearrangement links TRBV28 to TRBJ2-7; D unclear. The CDR3 runs to 13 residues. The germline V gene encodes CDR1 MDHEN and CDR2 SYDVKM. Trimming left V 3 bases short and J 2 bases short, with 8 bases between. DNA of the CDR3: TGTGCCAGCAGTTTGCAACCTACCTACGAGCAGTACTTC. Residues: CASSLQPTYEQYF.

This sequence joins TRBV11-1 and TRBJ2-2, with TRBD1 matching 7 bases. This CDR3 is 12 amino acids long. In germline, CDR1 is SGHAT, CDR2 FQDESV (reference sequence). With 8 bases clipped from V and 7 bases from J, the junction kept 4 bases outside the gene matches. CDR3 coding DNA: TGTGCCAGCTCCACAGGGGTCGGGGAGCTGTTTTTT. Translation gives CASSTGVGELFF.

The CDR3 here is CASTGWTRMVSPLHF. The CDR3 coding sequence is TGTGCCAGCACTGGTTGGACACGGATGGTTTCACCCCTCCACTTT. The genes are TRBV6-1 and TRBJ1-6; a possible D gene is TRBD1 (5 bases). The germline V and J ends were trimmed by 7 bases and 9 bases, with 19 bases remaining between them. Looked up from germline, CDR1 is MNHNS and CDR2 is SASEGT. The CDR3 covers 15 residues.

In regard to this clone: One junction end does not reproduce the germline sequence, and a read error may be involved. This sequence joins TRBV9 and TRBJ2-1; TRBD2 agrees at 10 bases. The CDR3 length is 13 residues. CDR1 is SGDLS and CDR2 is YYNGEE in the germline V gene. CDR3 DNA: TGTGCCAGCAGCGTAGAGGCTAGCGGGAGTTTGGTCTTC. This translates into CASSVEASGSLVF.

A single count supports this clone. This sample includes further DNA sequences coding for the same CDR3. The chain couples TRBV7-2 to TRBJ2-1, with 13 bases aligning to TRBD2. The CDR3 runs to 13 residues. Germline loops: CDR1 SGHTA, CDR2 FQGNSA. V trimming: 5 bases; J trimming: 10 bases; junction bases outside the gene matches: 2. DNA of the CDR3: TGTGCCAGCAGCCTGGGACTAGCGGGAGAGCAGTTCTTC. It specifies CASSLGLAGEQFF.

This chain connects TRBV4-1 to TRBJ1-2; 8 nucleotides match TRBD1. This CDR3 has 16 amino acids. After removal of 1 base from V and 4 bases from J, the junction contained 8 bases not matched to a gene. The germline V gene has CDR1 MGHRA and CDR2 YSYEKL. The CDR3 reads CASSQVRDRSPYGYTF. The CDR3, as DNA: TGCGCCAGCAGCCAAGTGCGGGACAGGAGCCCCTATGGCTACACCTTC.

The rearrangement joins TRBV7-3 to TRBJ2-2, with a weak D call TRBD2 (7 bases). Germline-derived CDR1 and CDR2 are SGHTA and FQGTGA. The CDR3 has 16 amino acids. Deletions cut 4 bases from V and 5 bases from J, with 17 bases between. CDR3 sequence reads: CASSSLEGGRTGELFF. The CDR3 bases are TGTGCCAGCAGCTCCTTAGAGGGGGGGCGGACCGGGGAGCTGTTTTTT.

This clone has only one observation. This chain joins TRBV6-5 and TRBJ2-3; the D is unclear. The V and J ends lost 8 bases and 1 base respectively, with 10 bases between them. The CDR3 runs to 13 residues. Germline assignment: CDR1 MNHEY and CDR2 SVGAGI. DNA for the CDR3: TGTGCCAGCCGGCCGGCGGGCACAGATACGCAGTATTTT. Its protein is CASRPAGTDTQYF.

The V gene is TRBV6-5, the J gene TRBJ2-2; unclear D gene. In germline, CDR1 is MNHEY, CDR2 SVGAGI. There are 13 residues in the CDR3. The V end lost 8 bases, the J end lost 6 bases, and 13 bases lay between the germline ends. CDR3 residues: CASRSLVAGELFF. In nucleotides, the CDR3 is TGTGCCAGCCGGTCCTTGGTGGCCGGGGAGCTGTTTTTT.

The J gene is TRBJ2-3, the V gene TRBV4-1; 10 bases map to TRBD2. CDR3 length: 14 amino acids. Germline V gene data show CDR1 as MGHRA and CDR2 as YSYEKL. V trimming: 4 bases; J trimming: 4 bases; junction bases outside the gene matches: 2. As DNA, the CDR3 is TGCGCCAGCAGCCGCCTAGCGGGAGCAGATACGCAGTATTTT. Its translation: CASSRLAGADTQYF.

This clone was recorded a few times. For the CDR3, the DNA is TGTGCCAGCACCTCCCGGGGTGGATCACCCCTCCACTTT. This gives the protein CASTSRGGSPLHF. This chain joins TRBV9 and TRBJ1-6; no clear D gene. The V gene's germline CDR1 is SGDLS and CDR2 YYNGEE. V lost 6 bases to trimming and J lost 10 bases, with 14 bases between them. CDR3 length: 13 residues.

The J gene is TRBJ2-3, the V gene TRBV19; 8 nucleotides match TRBD1. This CDR3 comprises 14 residues. From germline, CDR1 is LNHDA and CDR2 SQIVND (reference sequence). With 7 bases clipped from V and 1 base from J, the junction kept 4 bases outside the gene matches. The CDR3 region is CASTTGARTDTQYF. In nucleotides, the CDR3 is TGTGCCAGTACGACAGGGGCACGCACAGATACGCAGTATTTT.

The chain combines TRBV10-2 with TRBJ2-2; 7 bases agree with TRBD2. CDR3 length: 13 residues. V trimming: 7 bases; J trimming: 5 bases; junction bases outside the gene matches: 4. CDR1 WSHSY and CDR2 SAAADI come from the germline V gene. CDR3 DNA: TGCGCCAGCACGCGGGGGAGGACCGGGGAGCTGTTTTTT. As protein: CASTRGRTGELFF.

The chain combines TRBV2 with TRBJ1-1; no clear D gene. The V gene's germline CDR1 is SNHLY and CDR2 FYNNEI. The CDR3 has 13 amino acids. Trimming took 5 bases from V and 2 from J, leaving 9 bases between them. CDR3 region: CASSRSFNTEAFF. CDR3 nucleotide sequence: TGTGCCAGCAGTAGGAGTTTTAACACTGAAGCTTTCTTT.

This clone occurred a few times. The chain has TRBV5-8 and TRBJ2-3; D is uncertain. V was trimmed by 4 bases and J by 1 base, leaving 7 bases between them. The V gene's germline CDR1 is SGHTS and CDR2 YDEGEE. CDR3 length: 13 residues. CDR3: CASSPVRTDTQYF. The DNA for the CDR3 is TGTGCCAGCAGCCCGGTGCGCACAGATACGCAGTATTTT.

This clone was recorded once. The V and J genes are TRBV6-5 and TRBJ1-1; a possible D gene is TRBD1 (5 bases). Germline values: CDR1 MNHEY, CDR2 SVGAGI. The V end was cut by 10 bases, the J end by 4 bases, with 16 bases between. The CDR3 loop spans 13 amino acids. CDR3 sequence (DNA): TGTGCCACCCAGGATCAGACAGTCACTGAAGCTTTCTTT. Amino acid sequence: CATQDQTVTEAFF.

The CDR3 bases are TGTGCCAGCAGTTACTCGACGTCAGGGAACTACTACGAGCAGTACTTC. Its protein is CASSYSTSGNYYEQYF. V usage is TRBV6-5 and J usage is TRBJ2-7; a possible D gene is TRBD1 (5 bases). Between the trimmed V and J ends, which lost 0 bases and 3 bases, there was a span of 15 bases. Germline loops: CDR1 MNHEY, CDR2 SVGAGI. This CDR3 has 16 amino acids.

The CDR3 is CASKRDSNNYGYTF. The CDR3 DNA is TGTGCCAGCAAGAGGGACAGCAATAACTATGGCTACACCTTC. The V and J genes are TRBV27 and TRBJ1-2, with 7 bases that match TRBD1. This CDR3 has 14 residues. CDR1 is MNHEY and CDR2 is SMNVEV in the germline V gene (reference sequence). V shed 7 bases, J shed 1 base, and the junction held 6 bases outside the gene matches.

CDR3 DNA sequence: TGTGCCAGCAGCCAGTCGGGGGATACGCAGTATTTT. This encodes CASSQSGDTQYF. The chain uses TRBV7-2 and TRBJ2-3; TRBD2 is a possible D gene (5 bases). V was pared by 5 bases and J by 6 bases, with 9 bases between. Germline CDR1 reads SGHTA; CDR2 reads FQGNSA. CDR3 length: 12 residues. Full variable domain (rest looked up from reference TRBV7-2 and TRBJ2-3): GAGVSQSPSNKVTEKGKDVELRCDPISGHTALYWYRQSLGQGLEFLIYFQGNSAPDKSGLPSDRFSAERTGGSVSTLTIQRTQQEDSAVYLCASSQSGDTQYFGPGTRLTVL.

V is TRBV11-3 and J is TRBJ2-3; 14 bases agree with TRBD2. The junction had 11 bases not matched to a gene; V was cut back by 7 bases and J by 8 bases. CDR3 size: 16 residues. The germline V gene encodes CDR1 SGHNT and CDR2 YENEEA. This chain's CDR3 is CASTSSGTSGGGTQYF. As DNA, the CDR3 is TGTGCCAGCACGTCCTCCGGGACTAGCGGGGGAGGTACGCAGTATTTT. Supplemented by reference TRBV11-3 and TRBJ2-3, the full variable domain reads EAGVVQSPRYKIIEKKQPVAFWCNPISGHNTLYWYLQNLGQGPELLIRYENEEAVDDSQLPKDRFSAERLKGVDSTLKIQPAELGDSAVYLCASTSSGTSGGGTQYFGPGTRLTVL.

The chain combines TRBV2 with TRBJ1-2, with D hard to call. Germline CDR1 is SNHLY and CDR2 is FYNNEI. This CDR3 is built from 14 residues. V lost 8 bases, J lost 4 bases, and 17 bases lay in between. The CDR3, as DNA: TGTGCCAGCTACTCGGTAGATCTATCCTATGGCTACACCTTC. This gives the protein CASYSVDLSYGYTF.

The CDR3 nucleotides read TGTGCCAGCAGCCAAGAGGACAGGGGAGGCGGAAACACCATATATTTT. This gives the protein CASSQEDRGGGNTIYF. The rearrangement joins TRBV4-2 to TRBJ1-3, with 9 bases fitting TRBD1. CDR1 and CDR2 (germline): LGHNA, YNFKEQ. The CDR3 covers 16 residues. Losses at the gene ends were 0 bases for V and 4 bases for J; bases not matched to a gene: 4.

The chain couples TRBV9 to TRBJ2-5; 12 bases map to TRBD2. The ends lost 0 bases at V and 5 bases at J; junction bases unmatched: 2. Per germline, CDR1 SGDLS and CDR2 YYNGEE. CDR3 length equals 15 residues. CDR3 coding DNA: TGTGCCAGCAGCGTAGGACTAGCGGGGGTGGAGACCCAGTACTTC. It yields the protein CASSVGLAGVETQYF.